This entry is about one T cell receptor beta chain. What it binds is unknown. Assay used: immunoSEQ multiplex PCR; TCRdb lists only in-frame clones, some missing. The table records 100,000 to 150,000 clones, about 91% of them present only once. The data stem from a study of cytomegalovirus exposure and HLA in healthy donors. The trim removed 6 bases at V and 5 bases at J, leaving 3 bases unmatched. The CDR3 extends over 13 amino acids. Germline V gene data show CDR1 as SGHAT and CDR2 as FQNNGV. Findings and caveats of the study: Specific recognition of CMV antigens was confirmed in vitro for three chains (all CMV-associated). First-cohort TCR clusters tended to co-occur in the approximately 110 validation repertoires, a later analysis found. The study listed 150 to 200 cytomegalovirus-associated TCR beta chains. Most TCR sequences were seen very rarely across donors, but some public TCRs occurred in many.

Sequencing was performed on PBMCs. V and J are TRBV11-2 and TRBJ1-2; 10 bases are a match to TRBD1. This receptor was identified in a man aged 18-30 years in good health and CMV-seronegative. The CDR3 protein is CASSPDRGYGYTF. In DNA form, the CDR3 reads TGTGCCAGCAGTCCGGACAGGGGGTATGGCTACACCTTC.